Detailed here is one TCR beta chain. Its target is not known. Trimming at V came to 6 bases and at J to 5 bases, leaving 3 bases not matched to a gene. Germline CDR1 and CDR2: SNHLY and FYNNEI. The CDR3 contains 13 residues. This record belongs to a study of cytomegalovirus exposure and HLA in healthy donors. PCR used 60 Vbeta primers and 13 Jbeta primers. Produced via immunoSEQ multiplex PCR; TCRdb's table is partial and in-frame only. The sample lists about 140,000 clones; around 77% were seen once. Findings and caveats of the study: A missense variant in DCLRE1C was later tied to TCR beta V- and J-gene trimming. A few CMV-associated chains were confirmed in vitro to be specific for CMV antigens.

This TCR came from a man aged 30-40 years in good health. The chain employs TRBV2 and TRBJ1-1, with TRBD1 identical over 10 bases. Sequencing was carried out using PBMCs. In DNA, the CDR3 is TGTGCCAGCAGGGGACAGGGGTATACTGAAGCTTTCTTT. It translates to CASRGQGYTEAFF.